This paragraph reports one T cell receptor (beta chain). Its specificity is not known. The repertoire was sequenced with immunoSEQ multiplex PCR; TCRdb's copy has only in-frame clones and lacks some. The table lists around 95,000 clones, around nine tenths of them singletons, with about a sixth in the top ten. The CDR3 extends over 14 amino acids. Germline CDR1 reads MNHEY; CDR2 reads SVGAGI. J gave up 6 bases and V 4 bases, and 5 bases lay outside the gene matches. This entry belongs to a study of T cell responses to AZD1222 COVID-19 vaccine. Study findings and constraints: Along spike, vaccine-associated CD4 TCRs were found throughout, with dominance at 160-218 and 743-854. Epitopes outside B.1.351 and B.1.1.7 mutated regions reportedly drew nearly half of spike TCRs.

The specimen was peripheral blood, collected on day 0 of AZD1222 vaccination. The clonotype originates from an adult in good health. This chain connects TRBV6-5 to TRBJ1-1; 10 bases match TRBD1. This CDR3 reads CASSSTGGSPEAFF. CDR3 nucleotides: TGTGCCAGCAGTTCGACAGGGGGCAGTCCTGAAGCTTTCTTT.